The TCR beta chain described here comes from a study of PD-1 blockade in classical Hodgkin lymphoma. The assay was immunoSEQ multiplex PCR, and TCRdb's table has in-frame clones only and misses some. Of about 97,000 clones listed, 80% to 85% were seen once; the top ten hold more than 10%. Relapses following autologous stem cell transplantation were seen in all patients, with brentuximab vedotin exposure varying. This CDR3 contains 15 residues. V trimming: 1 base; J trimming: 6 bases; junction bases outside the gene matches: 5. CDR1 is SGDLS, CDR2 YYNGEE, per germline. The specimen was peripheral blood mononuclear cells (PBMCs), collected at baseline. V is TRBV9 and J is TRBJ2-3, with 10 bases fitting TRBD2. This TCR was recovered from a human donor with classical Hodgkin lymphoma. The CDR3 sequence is CASSVNPSGSDTQYF. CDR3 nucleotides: TGTGCCAGCAGCGTAAATCCTAGCGGGAGTGATACGCAGTATTTT.